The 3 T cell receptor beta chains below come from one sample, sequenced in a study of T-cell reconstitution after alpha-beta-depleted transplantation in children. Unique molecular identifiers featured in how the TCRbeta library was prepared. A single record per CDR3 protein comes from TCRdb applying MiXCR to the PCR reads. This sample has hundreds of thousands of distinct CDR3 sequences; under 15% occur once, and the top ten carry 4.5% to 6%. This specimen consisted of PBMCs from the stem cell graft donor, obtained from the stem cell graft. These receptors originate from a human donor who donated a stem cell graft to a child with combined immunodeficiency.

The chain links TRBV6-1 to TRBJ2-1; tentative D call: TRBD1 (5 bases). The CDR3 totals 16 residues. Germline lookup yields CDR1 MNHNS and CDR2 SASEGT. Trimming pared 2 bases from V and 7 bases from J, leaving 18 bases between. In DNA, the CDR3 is TGTGCCAGCAGTGAAAAGGGCGGAGACAGCGATAATGAGCAGTTCTTC. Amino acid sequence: CASSEKGGDSDNEQFF.

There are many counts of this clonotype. CDR3 sequence (DNA): TGCAGTGCCAGGACTAGCGGGACGTTTTTGTGGCAGTATTTT. This gives the protein CSARTSGTFLWQYF. This chain joins TRBV20-1 and TRBJ2-3, with TRBD2 matching 12 bases. The CDR3 runs to 14 residues. Germline-derived CDR1 and CDR2 are DFQATT and SNEGSKA (reference sequence). After removal of 6 bases from V and 11 bases from J, the junction contained 12 bases not matched to a gene.

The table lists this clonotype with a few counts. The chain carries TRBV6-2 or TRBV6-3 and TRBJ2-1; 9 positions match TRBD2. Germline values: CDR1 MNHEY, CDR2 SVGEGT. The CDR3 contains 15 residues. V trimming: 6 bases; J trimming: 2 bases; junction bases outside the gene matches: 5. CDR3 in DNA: TGTGCCAGCAGACCCAGCGGGGGGACCTACAATGAGCAGTTCTTC. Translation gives CASRPSGGTYNEQFF.